A selection of T cell receptor beta chains follows, all from one sample in a study of cytomegalovirus exposure and HLA in healthy donors. Data came from immunoSEQ multiplex PCR; TCRdb stores just in-frame clones and leaves some out. Among over 100,000 clones listed, 70% to 75% were seen once. Source material: PBMCs. These receptors all come from a woman aged 40 to 55 in good health and CMV-seropositive. CDR3s include the opening cysteine and the closing phenylalanine or tryptophan. Fields, in order: V gene, D gene, clone size, J gene, CDR3 DNA, CDR3 protein. A D gene is named only where the DNA matches it firmly. Only some rows state a clone size, as once, few, many or a class for expanded clones.

V gene: TRBV28; D gene: .; clone size: few; J gene: TRBJ2-7; CDR3 DNA: TGTGCCAGCAGTCGAACGGGGAATCCCTACGAGCAGTACTTC; CDR3 protein: CASSRTGNPYEQYF
V gene: TRBV10-3; D gene: TRBD1; clone size: .; J gene: TRBJ2-1; CDR3 DNA: TGTGCCATCAGTGTGGCCGGGACAGGGAAGAATGAGCAGTTCTTC; CDR3 protein: CAISVAGTGKNEQFF
V gene: TRBV6-4; D gene: .; clone size: .; J gene: TRBJ2-7; CDR3 DNA: TGTGCCAGCAGGGGCCCTGGAACCTTCTCCTACGAGCAATACTTC; CDR3 protein: CASRGPGTFSYEQYF
V gene: TRBV18; D gene: .; clone size: few; J gene: TRBJ2-7; CDR3 DNA: TGTGCCAGCTCCCCCACTAGTTTCTCGTTGGTGGAGGAGCAGTACTTC; CDR3 protein: CASSPTSFSLVEEQYF
V gene: TRBV5-1; D gene: TRBD1; clone size: .; J gene: TRBJ1-5; CDR3 DNA: TGCGCCAACAGTAGGACAGGGGAAGGCAATCAGCCCCAGCATTTT; CDR3 protein: CANSRTGEGNQPQHF
V gene: TRBV19; D gene: TRBD2; clone size: .; J gene: TRBJ2-7; CDR3 DNA: TGTGCCAGTAGTACCGGACTAGCGGGTTTCTACGAGCAGTACTTC; CDR3 protein: CASSTGLAGFYEQYF
V gene: TRBV15; D gene: .; clone size: .; J gene: TRBJ2-1; CDR3 DNA: TGTGCCACCAGCAGGTCCCGCCTTATATGGAAGGAGAGTGAGCAGTTCTTC; CDR3 protein: CATSRSRLIWKESEQFF
V gene: TRBV7-2; D gene: TRBD2; clone size: .; J gene: TRBJ2-5; CDR3 DNA: TGTGCCAGCAGCTCCGGCGGGGGGCACGAGACCCAGTACTTC; CDR3 protein: CASSSGGGHETQYF
V gene: TRBV5-1; D gene: .; clone size: .; J gene: TRBJ1-1; CDR3 DNA: TGCGCCAGCAGCAGACCAGGGATGAACACTGAAGCTTTCTTT; CDR3 protein: CASSRPGMNTEAFF
V gene: TRBV10-2; D gene: TRBD2; clone size: .; J gene: TRBJ2-2; CDR3 DNA: TGCGCCAGCAGTGAGTCAGGACTAGCGGGAGGGGCCGGGGAGCTGTTTTTT; CDR3 protein: CASSESGLAGGAGELFF
V gene: TRBV15; D gene: .; clone size: .; J gene: TRBJ2-7; CDR3 DNA: TGTGCCACCAGCAGGGACAAGTCCTACGAGCAGTACTTC; CDR3 protein: CATSRDKSYEQYF
V gene: TRBV14; D gene: .; clone size: .; J gene: TRBJ1-1; CDR3 DNA: TGTGCCAGCAGCCAAGCGGTCACAGGGCGAGGGGAAGCTTTCTTT; CDR3 protein: CASSQAVTGRGEAFF
V gene: TRBV9; D gene: TRBD2; clone size: .; J gene: TRBJ2-4; CDR3 DNA: TGTGCCAGCAGCGTAGGGGGGACTAGCCGAAACATTCAGTACTTC; CDR3 protein: CASSVGGTSRNIQYF
V gene: TRBV19; D gene: .; clone size: few; J gene: TRBJ2-3; CDR3 DNA: TGTGCCAGTACCTCGGACTACGTCGGCACAGATACGCAGTATTTT; CDR3 protein: CASTSDYVGTDTQYF
V gene: TRBV4-2; D gene: TRBD1; clone size: .; J gene: TRBJ1-4; CDR3 DNA: TGTGCCAGCAGCCGCACCTTGGGGACAGGGGGCGGATTGAACGAAAAACTGTTTTTT; CDR3 protein: CASSRTLGTGGGLNEKLFF
V gene: TRBV7-2; D gene: TRBD2; clone size: .; J gene: TRBJ2-1; CDR3 DNA: TGTGCCAGCAGCTTTCAAGCGGGAGGGCAGAATGAGCAGTTCTTC; CDR3 protein: CASSFQAGGQNEQFF
V gene: TRBV6-6; D gene: .; clone size: .; J gene: TRBJ1-1; CDR3 DNA: TGTGCCAGTAAGGTGGACAGATACACTGAAGCTTTCTTT; CDR3 protein: CASKVDRYTEAFF
V gene: TRBV7-9; D gene: .; clone size: .; J gene: TRBJ1-6; CDR3 DNA: TGTGCCAGCAGCACCGCACTAGCCAATTCACCCCTCCACTTT; CDR3 protein: CASSTALANSPLHF
V gene: TRBV5-5; D gene: TRBD1; clone size: once; J gene: TRBJ1-5; CDR3 DNA: TGTGCCAGCAGCTTGGGGGGACAGGTCATTAAGCCCCAGCATTTT; CDR3 protein: CASSLGGQVIKPQHF
V gene: TRBV29-1; D gene: TRBD1; clone size: .; J gene: TRBJ2-4; CDR3 DNA: TGCAGCGTTCTCGGGACAGGGGGCCACATTCAGTACTTC; CDR3 protein: CSVLGTGGHIQYF
V gene: TRBV7-2; D gene: .; clone size: .; J gene: TRBJ2-5; CDR3 DNA: TGTGCCAGCAGCTATACGGGTCATAGGGAGACCCAGTACTTC; CDR3 protein: CASSYTGHRETQYF
V gene: TRBV29-1; D gene: TRBD1; clone size: once; J gene: TRBJ1-1; CDR3 DNA: TGCAGCGCGGGGACAGGGGCGTACAACACTGAAGCTTTCTTT; CDR3 protein: CSAGTGAYNTEAFF
V gene: TRBV5-5; D gene: .; clone size: .; J gene: TRBJ1-2; CDR3 DNA: TGTGCCAGCAGCTTGGGCGGAAGCTATGGCTACACCTTC; CDR3 protein: CASSLGGSYGYTF
V gene: TRBV28; D gene: .; clone size: .; J gene: TRBJ2-7; CDR3 DNA: TGTGCCAGCAGTCCTTCTCTCTCCTACGAGCAGTACTTC; CDR3 protein: CASSPSLSYEQYF
V gene: TRBV6-5; D gene: TRBD1; clone size: .; J gene: TRBJ1-4; CDR3 DNA: TGTGCCAGCAGCCGCGACAGGGATAATGAAAAACTGTTTTTT; CDR3 protein: CASSRDRDNEKLFF
V gene: TRBV7-7; D gene: .; clone size: .; J gene: TRBJ2-5; CDR3 DNA: TGTGCTAGCAGCTTAGACGGCGGGCCCGGGGAGACCCAGTACTTC; CDR3 protein: CASSLDGGPGETQYF
V gene: TRBV19; D gene: .; clone size: .; J gene: TRBJ1-2; CDR3 DNA: TGTGCCAGTAGCGCGAGGGGGGGGGCAATTTTGGATGGCTACACCTTC; CDR3 protein: CASSARGGAILDGYTF
V gene: TRBV7-9; D gene: TRBD2; clone size: .; J gene: TRBJ2-3; CDR3 DNA: TGTGCCAGCAGCCGAAAGACTAGCGGGAGCACAGATACGCAGTATTTT; CDR3 protein: CASSRKTSGSTDTQYF
V gene: TRBV7-6; D gene: .; clone size: .; J gene: TRBJ2-3; CDR3 DNA: TGTGCCAGCAGCTTAGCGGGGCCAGATACGCAGTATTTT; CDR3 protein: CASSLAGPDTQYF
V gene: TRBV7-9; D gene: .; clone size: .; J gene: TRBJ1-6; CDR3 DNA: TGTGCCAGCAGCTTAGACGCTTGGGGGGGGGAGGCCTCACCCCTCCACTTT; CDR3 protein: CASSLDAWGGEASPLHF
V gene: TRBV5-1; D gene: TRBD1; clone size: .; J gene: TRBJ1-2; CDR3 DNA: TGCGCCAGCACCCCCAGGGGACAGGCCTCATCTAACTATGGCTACACCTTC; CDR3 protein: CASTPRGQASSNYGYTF
V gene: TRBV5-1; D gene: TRBD2; clone size: few; J gene: TRBJ2-1; CDR3 DNA: TGCGCCAGCAGCCTACTGAATAGCGGGAGTAGAAATGAGCAGTTCTTC; CDR3 protein: CASSLLNSGSRNEQFF
V gene: TRBV10-3; D gene: .; clone size: .; J gene: TRBJ2-7; CDR3 DNA: TGTGCCATCGGGGGCGGAGGGGGGGGGTACGAGCAGTACTTC; CDR3 protein: CAIGGGGGGYEQYF
V gene: TRBV30; D gene: .; clone size: .; J gene: TRBJ1-2; CDR3 DNA: TGTGCCTTAAATCTGGGGGCTTTGGGCTATGGCTACACCTTC; CDR3 protein: CALNLGALGYGYTF
V gene: TRBV7-2; D gene: TRBD2; clone size: .; J gene: TRBJ2-1; CDR3 DNA: TGTGCCAGCAGCTTGGGACTAGCGGGAGGCCATGAGCAGTTCTTC; CDR3 protein: CASSLGLAGGHEQFF
V gene: TRBV7-9; D gene: TRBD1; clone size: .; J gene: TRBJ2-2; CDR3 DNA: TGTGCCAGCAGCTTGGACAGGGGGTTCGGGGAGCTGTTTTTT; CDR3 protein: CASSLDRGFGELFF
V gene: TRBV19; D gene: TRBD1; clone size: .; J gene: TRBJ1-5; CDR3 DNA: TGTGCCAGTAGCGTAATGGGGGACAGGGTCCTCCCTGATCAGCCCCAGCATTTT; CDR3 protein: CASSVMGDRVLPDQPQHF
V gene: TRBV11-2; D gene: TRBD1; clone size: .; J gene: TRBJ2-5; CDR3 DNA: TGTGCCAGCAGCCCTGGGACAGGGCGTTTAAAAGAGACCCAGTACTTC; CDR3 protein: CASSPGTGRLKETQYF
V gene: TRBV5-1; D gene: .; clone size: .; J gene: TRBJ1-5; CDR3 DNA: TGCGCCAGCAGCTTGGGGACCGGGGGCAATCAGCCCCAGCATTTT; CDR3 protein: CASSLGTGGNQPQHF
V gene: TRBV21-1; D gene: .; clone size: .; J gene: TRBJ1-1; CDR3 DNA: TGTGCCAGCAGCAAAGAGGGGAGGGTCGGGCATCCTGAAGCTTTCTTT; CDR3 protein: CASSKEGRVGHPEAFF
V gene: TRBV6-5; D gene: TRBD2; clone size: once; J gene: TRBJ2-1; CDR3 DNA: TGTGCCAGCAGTAATCTAGCGGGAGGGCCCCATGAGCAGTTCTTC; CDR3 protein: CASSNLAGGPHEQFF
V gene: TRBV29-1; D gene: TRBD2; clone size: .; J gene: TRBJ2-3; CDR3 DNA: TGCAGCGTGGGGGGGTCCACAGATACGCAGTATTTT; CDR3 protein: CSVGGSTDTQYF
V gene: TRBV7-2; D gene: TRBD1; clone size: few; J gene: TRBJ2-2; CDR3 DNA: TGTGCCAGCAGCGGGGGACAGGGGATCACCGGGGAGCTGTTTTTT; CDR3 protein: CASSGGQGITGELFF